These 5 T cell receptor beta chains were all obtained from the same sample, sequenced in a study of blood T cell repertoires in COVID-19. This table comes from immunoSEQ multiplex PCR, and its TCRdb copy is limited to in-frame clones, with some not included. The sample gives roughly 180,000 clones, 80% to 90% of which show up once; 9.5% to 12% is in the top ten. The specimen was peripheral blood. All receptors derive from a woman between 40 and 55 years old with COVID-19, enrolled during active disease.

This chain's CDR3 is CASMGQGSQPQHF. The CDR3 DNA reads as TGTGCCAGCATGGGGCAGGGGAGTCAGCCCCAGCATTTT. The V call is TRBV6-6, the J call TRBJ1-5, with a possible D match to TRBD1 (6 bases). Trimming removed 7 bases from V and 6 bases from J, with 13 bases in between. The CDR3 length is 13 residues. Germline loops: CDR1 MNHNY, CDR2 SVGAGI (reference sequence).

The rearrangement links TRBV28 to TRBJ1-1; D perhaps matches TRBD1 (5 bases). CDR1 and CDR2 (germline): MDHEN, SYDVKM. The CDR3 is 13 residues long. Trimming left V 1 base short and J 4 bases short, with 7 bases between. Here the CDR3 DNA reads TGTGCCAGCAGTTTATCGGGGGGCACTGAAGCTTTCTTT. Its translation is CASSLSGGTEAFF.

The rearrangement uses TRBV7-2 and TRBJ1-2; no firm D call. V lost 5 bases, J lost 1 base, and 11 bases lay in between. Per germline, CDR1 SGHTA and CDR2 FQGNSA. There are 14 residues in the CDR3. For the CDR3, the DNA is TGTGCCAGCAGCCCCGGGATCCTTAACTATGGCTACACCTTC. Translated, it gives CASSPGILNYGYTF.

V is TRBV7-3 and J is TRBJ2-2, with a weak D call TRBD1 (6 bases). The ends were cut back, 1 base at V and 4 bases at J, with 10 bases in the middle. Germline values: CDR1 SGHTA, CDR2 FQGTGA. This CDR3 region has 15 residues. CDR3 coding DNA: TGTGCCAGCAGCTTAATGGGACACCCCACCGGGGAGCTGTTTTTT. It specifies CASSLMGHPTGELFF.

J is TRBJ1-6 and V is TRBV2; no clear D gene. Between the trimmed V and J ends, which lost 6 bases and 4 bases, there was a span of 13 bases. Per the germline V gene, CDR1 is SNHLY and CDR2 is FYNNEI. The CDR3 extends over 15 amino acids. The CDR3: CASRAESQYNSPLHF. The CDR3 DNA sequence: TGTGCCAGCAGGGCCGAGTCACAGTATAATTCACCCCTCCACTTT.